This TCR beta chain was sequenced in a study of cytomegalovirus exposure and HLA in healthy donors. The wider study: Among about 200 million T cells, an earlier analysis found 120 million or so unique TCR beta sequences. HLA-typed donors contributed 65 million to 85 million unique TCRs, which were held in an early data release.

The CDR3 length is 12 residues. V was clipped by 2 bases and J by 10 bases, with 11 bases between them. CDR1 and CDR2 from the germline V gene are ENHRY and SYGVKD. Study-level findings and limits: Reported results showed that the classifier diagnosed cytomegalovirus status with high specificity and sensitivity. CMV antigen specificity was confirmed in vitro for a few CMV-associated chains.

PCR used 60 Vbeta primers and 13 Jbeta primers. The table came from immunoSEQ multiplex PCR; TCRdb's copy has only in-frame clones and leaves some out. The data hold under 200,000 clones, with around 80% observed a single time. A remark on this clone: What it recognizes is unknown.

The sequencing input was PBMCs. This TCR came from a man between 40 and 49 years old in good health and CMV-seronegative. V usage is TRBV10-3 and J usage is TRBJ1-1; D gene unclear. This CDR3 is CAISELSEGAFF. The CDR3 DNA reads as TGTGCCATCAGTGAGCTCTCCGAGGGAGCTTTCTTT.